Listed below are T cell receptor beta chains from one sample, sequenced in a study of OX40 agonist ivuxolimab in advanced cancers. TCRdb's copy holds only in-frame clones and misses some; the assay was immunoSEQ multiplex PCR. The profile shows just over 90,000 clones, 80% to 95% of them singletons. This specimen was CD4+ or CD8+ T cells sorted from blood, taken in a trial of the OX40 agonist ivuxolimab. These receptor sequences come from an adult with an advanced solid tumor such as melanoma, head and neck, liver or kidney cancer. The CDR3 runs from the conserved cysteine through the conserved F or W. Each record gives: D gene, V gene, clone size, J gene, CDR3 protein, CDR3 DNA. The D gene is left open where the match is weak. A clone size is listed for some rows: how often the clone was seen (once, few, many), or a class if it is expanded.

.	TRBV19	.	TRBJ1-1	CAGGITEAFF	TGTGCCGGAGGTATCACTGAAGCTTTCTTT
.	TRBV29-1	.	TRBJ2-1	CSAHTWYNEQFF	TGCAGCGCCCATACTTGGTACAATGAGCAGTTCTTC
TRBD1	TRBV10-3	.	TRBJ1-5	CATGDRIWGPQHF	TGTGCCACCGGGGACAGGATATGGGGGCCCCAGCATTTT
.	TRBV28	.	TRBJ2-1	CASMPGIDPALYNEQFF	TGTGCCAGCATGCCAGGGATAGACCCTGCTTTGTACAATGAGCAGTTCTTC
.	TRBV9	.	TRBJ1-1	CASGPGRLNTEAFF	TGTGCCAGCGGTCCAGGCAGATTGAACACTGAAGCTTTCTTT
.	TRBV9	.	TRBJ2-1	CASSATVLINPYNEQFF	TGTGCCAGCAGCGCGACCGTTTTAATCAACCCCTACAATGAGCAGTTCTTC
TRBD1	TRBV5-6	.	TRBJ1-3	CASSSGGGSGNTIYF	TGTGCCAGCAGCTCAGGGGGAGGCTCTGGAAACACCATATATTTT
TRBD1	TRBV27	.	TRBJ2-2	CASSFGLRGTGELFF	TGTGCCAGCAGTTTCGGCCTCAGGGGGACCGGGGAGCTGTTTTTT
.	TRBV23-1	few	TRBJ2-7	CASSPSRDLYEQYF	TGCGCCAGCAGCCCGAGCCGGGACCTCTACGAGCAGTACTTC
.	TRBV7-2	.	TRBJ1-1	CASSSRVRTEAFF	TGTGCCAGCAGCTCCAGGGTGCGTACTGAAGCTTTCTTT
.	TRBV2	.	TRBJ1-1	CASSENPHRPTEAFF	TGTGCCAGCAGTGAAAACCCTCATCGTCCCACTGAAGCTTTCTTT
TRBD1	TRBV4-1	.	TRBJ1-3	CASRPQGERRGNTIYF	TGCGCCAGCAGACCACAGGGGGAGAGAAGAGGAAACACCATATATTTT
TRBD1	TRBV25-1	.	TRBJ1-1	CASSMTGGTEAFF	TGTGCCAGCAGCATGACAGGGGGTACTGAAGCTTTCTTT
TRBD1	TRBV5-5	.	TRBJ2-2	CASSSGQENTGELFF	TGTGCCAGCAGCTCGGGACAGGAAAACACCGGGGAGCTGTTTTTT
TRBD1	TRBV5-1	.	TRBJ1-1	CASSRYGGQGTAQPNTEAFF	TGCGCCAGCAGCCGATATGGAGGACAGGGAACCGCCCAACCGAACACTGAAGCTTTCTTT
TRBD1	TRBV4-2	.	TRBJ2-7	CASSTIKTGTGVYYEQYF	TGTGCCAGCAGCACAATTAAGACCGGGACAGGAGTTTACTACGAGCAGTACTTC
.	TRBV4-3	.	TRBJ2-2	CASSRDRVELFF	TGCGCCAGCAGCCGGGACCGGGTGGAGCTGTTTTTT
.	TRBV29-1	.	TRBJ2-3	CSVGRGSTDTQYF	TGCAGCGTTGGAAGGGGAAGCACAGATACGCAGTATTTT
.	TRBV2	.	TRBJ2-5	CASSESGITLYQETQYF	TGTGCCAGCAGTGAATCGGGCATAACTTTGTACCAAGAGACCCAGTACTTC
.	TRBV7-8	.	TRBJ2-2	CASSGIRERAGELFF	TGTGCCAGCAGCGGGATCAGGGAACGCGCCGGGGAGCTGTTTTTT
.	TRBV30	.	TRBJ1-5	CAWSVAAINQPQHF	TGTGCCTGGAGTGTGGCGGCCATCAATCAGCCCCAGCATTTT
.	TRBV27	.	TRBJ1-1	CASSFPIWEPGTGVNTEAFF	TGTGCCAGCAGTTTCCCGATATGGGAGCCCGGGACGGGAGTGAACACTGAAGCTTTCTTT
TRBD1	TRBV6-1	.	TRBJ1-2	CASTDDRGLIYGYTF	TGTGCCAGCACCGACGACAGGGGTCTTATCTATGGCTACACCTTC
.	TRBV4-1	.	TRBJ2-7	CASSQASGGAYEQYF	TGCGCCAGCAGCCAGGCGTCGGGCGGGGCCTACGAGCAGTACTTC
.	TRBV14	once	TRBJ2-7	CASSQGSFPYEQYF	TGTGCCAGCAGCCAGGGCTCCTTCCCCTACGAGCAGTACTTC
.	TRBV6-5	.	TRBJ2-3	CASSLQGPDTQYF	TGTGCCAGCAGTTTACAGGGCCCAGATACGCAGTATTTT
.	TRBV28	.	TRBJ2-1	CASSPAAGREQFF	TGTGCCAGCAGTCCCGCGGCGGGGCGGGAGCAGTTCTTC
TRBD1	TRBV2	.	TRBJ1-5	CASRGGTGVQPQHF	TGTGCCAGCAGGGGTGGGACAGGGGTTCAGCCCCAGCATTTT
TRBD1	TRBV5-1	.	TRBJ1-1	CASSTAGTGGEEAFF	TGCGCCAGCAGCACTGCCGGGACAGGGGGCGAGGAAGCTTTCTTT
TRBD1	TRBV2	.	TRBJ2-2	CATLTGTGELFF	TGTGCCACCCTGACAGGGACCGGGGAGCTGTTTTTT
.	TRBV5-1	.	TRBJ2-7	CATFSPVSYEQYF	TGCGCCACGTTCAGCCCAGTCTCCTACGAGCAGTACTTC
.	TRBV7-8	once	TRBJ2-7	CASSFGLRVYSYEQYF	TGTGCCAGCAGCTTTGGTTTGCGGGTCTACTCCTACGAGCAGTACTTC
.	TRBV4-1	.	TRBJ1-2	CASSQATGRWGYTF	TGCGCCAGCAGCCAAGCTACGGGGCGCTGGGGCTACACCTTC
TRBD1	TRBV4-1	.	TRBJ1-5	CASSTAGGGQPQHF	TGCGCCAGCAGCACGGCAGGGGGCGGACAGCCCCAGCATTTT
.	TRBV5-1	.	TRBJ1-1	CASSFLDPNTEAFF	TGCGCCAGCAGCTTCTTGGACCCGAACACTGAAGCTTTCTTT
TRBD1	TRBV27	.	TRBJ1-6	CASSSTGAMGFNNSPLHF	TGTGCCAGCAGTTCGACAGGGGCAATGGGGTTTAATAATTCACCCCTCCACTTT
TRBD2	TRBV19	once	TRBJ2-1	CASSIEREDKNEQFF	TGTGCCAGTAGTATAGAGCGGGAGGATAAGAATGAGCAGTTCTTC
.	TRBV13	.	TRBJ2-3	CASSPQEGQALDTQYF	TGTGCCAGCAGCCCCCAAGAGGGACAAGCTTTAGATACGCAGTATTTT
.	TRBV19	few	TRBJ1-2	CASSSERGYGYTF	TGTGCCAGTAGTAGTGAGCGGGGCTATGGCTACACCTTC
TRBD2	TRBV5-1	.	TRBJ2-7	CASSLSSGRRYEQYF	TGCGCCAGCAGCTTGTCTAGCGGGAGAAGGTACGAGCAGTACTTC
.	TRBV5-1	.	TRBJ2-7	CASSLVPGNYEQYF	TGCGCCAGCAGCTTGGTTCCAGGGAACTACGAGCAGTACTTC
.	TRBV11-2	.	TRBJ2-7	CASSFGTGTPYEQYF	TGTGCCAGCAGCTTCGGGACGGGGACCCCCTACGAGCAGTACTTC
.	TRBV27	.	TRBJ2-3	CASSQRVPTDTQYF	TGTGCCAGCAGTCAAAGGGTCCCGACAGATACGCAGTATTTT
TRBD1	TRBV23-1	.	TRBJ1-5	CASSKRDRVNQPQHF	TGCGCCAGCAGTAAGCGGGACAGGGTCAATCAGCCCCAGCATTTT
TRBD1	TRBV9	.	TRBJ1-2	CASSVDRGENYGYTF	TGTGCCAGCAGCGTAGACAGGGGGGAAAACTATGGCTACACCTTC
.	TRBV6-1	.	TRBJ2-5	CASSGPGIQETQYF	TGTGCCAGCAGTGGACCCGGGATACAAGAGACCCAGTACTTC
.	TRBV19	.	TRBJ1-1	CASKKQGPSTEAFF	TGTGCCAGTAAGAAACAGGGCCCCTCTACTGAAGCTTTCTTT
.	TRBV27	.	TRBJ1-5	CASSLSSNQPQHF	TGTGCCAGCAGTTTGAGCTCCAATCAGCCCCAGCATTTT
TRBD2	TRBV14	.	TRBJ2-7	CASSQDLAGYEQYF	TGTGCCAGCAGCCAAGACCTAGCGGGGTACGAGCAGTACTTC
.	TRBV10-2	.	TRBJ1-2	CASSEGNYGYTF	TGCGCCAGCAGTGAAGGGAACTATGGCTACACCTTC
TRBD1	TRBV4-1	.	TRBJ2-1	CASSQGDRVSYNEQFF	TGCGCCAGCAGCCAAGGGGACAGGGTTTCCTACAATGAGCAGTTCTTC
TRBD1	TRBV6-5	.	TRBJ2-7	CASSGTGVDEQYF	TGTGCCAGCAGTGGGACAGGGGTCGACGAGCAGTACTTC